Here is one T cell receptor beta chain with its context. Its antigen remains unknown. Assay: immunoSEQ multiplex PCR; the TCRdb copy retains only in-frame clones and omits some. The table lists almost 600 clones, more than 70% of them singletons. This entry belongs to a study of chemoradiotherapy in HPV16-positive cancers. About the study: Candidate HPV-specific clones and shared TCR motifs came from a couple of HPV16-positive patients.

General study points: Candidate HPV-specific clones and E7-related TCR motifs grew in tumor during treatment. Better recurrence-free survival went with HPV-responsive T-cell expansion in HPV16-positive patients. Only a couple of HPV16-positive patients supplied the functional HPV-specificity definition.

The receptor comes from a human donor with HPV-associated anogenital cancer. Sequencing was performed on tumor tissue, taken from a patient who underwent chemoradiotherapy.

The CDR3 spells CASSSQTGGNTIYF. In nucleotides, the CDR3 is TGCGCCAGCAGCTCCCAGACGGGAGGAAACACCATATATTTT. The chain uses TRBV5-1 and TRBJ1-3; no definite D call. This CDR3 is built from 14 residues. Germline assignment: CDR1 SGHRS and CDR2 YFSETQ. Trimming removed 3 bases from V and 4 bases from J, with 11 bases in between.